What follows are 3 T cell receptor beta chains derived from one specimen sequenced in a study of blood T cell repertoires in COVID-19. Assay: immunoSEQ multiplex PCR; the TCRdb copy retains only in-frame clones and omits some. Of hundreds of thousands of clones in the sample, 82% were seen once. The sample consisted of peripheral blood. The receptors here all came from a woman between 55 and 75 years old with active or convalescent COVID-19.

J is TRBJ1-2 and V is TRBV19; D is perhaps TRBD1 (6 bases). The CDR3 spans 15 residues. The germline V gene encodes CDR1 LNHDA and CDR2 SQIVND (reference sequence). The germline V and J ends were trimmed by 6 bases and 2 bases, with 16 bases remaining between them. CDR3 bases: TGTGCCAGTAGAATTCCTACGACAGGCAACTATGGCTACACCTTC. It translates to CASRIPTTGNYGYTF. The full variable domain, with the rest looked up from reference TRBV19 and TRBJ1-2, is DGGITQSPKYLFRKEGQNVTLSCEQNLNHDAMYWYRQDPGQGLRLIYYSQIVNDFQKGDIAEGYSVSREKKESFPLTVTSAQKNPTAFYLCASRIPTTGNYGYTFGSGTRLTVV.

The CDR3 coding sequence is TGTGCCACCAGCAGAGTAGTCGGCGGACAGGGGAATTTCTACACTGAAGCTTTCTTT. Translating it yields CATSRVVGGQGNFYTEAFF. The chain uses TRBV15 and TRBJ1-1; 9 nucleotides align to TRBD1. This CDR3 comprises 19 residues. Losses at the gene ends were 1 base for V and 3 bases for J; bases not matched to a gene: 15. Looked up from germline, CDR1 is LNHNV and CDR2 is YYDKDF (reference sequence). The full variable domain, its missing parts supplied by reference TRBV15 and TRBJ1-1, is DAMVIQNPRYQVTQFGKPVTLSCSQTLNHNVMYWYQQKSSQAPKLLFHYYDKDFNNEADTPDNFQSRRPNTSFCFLDIRSPGLGDTAMYLCATSRVVGGQGNFYTEAFFGQGTRLTVV.

This chain uses TRBV4-3 with TRBJ1-3; D call uncertain. The CDR3 has 15 residues. Germline CDR1 reads LGHNA; CDR2 reads YSLEER. The V and J ends lost 0 bases and 2 bases respectively, with 8 bases between them. CDR3 residues: CASSQEAAPGNTIYF. The CDR3, as DNA: TGCGCCAGCAGCCAAGAAGCTGCCCCTGGAAACACCATATATTTT.